This TCR beta chain comes out of a study of PD-L1 blockade in urothelial cancer. Looking at the study overall: Median blood clonality was around 0.08, with 75,000 to 90,000 unique TCRs. Study results and caveats: A below-median TCR clonality in blood before treatment predicted better survival. The study found that durable-benefit patients expanded tumor-associated blood clones more at 3 weeks.

Notes on this clone: What it binds is not known.

Time point noted: pretreatment peripheral blood. The CDR3 runs to 17 residues. Germline CDR1 reads SQVTM; CDR2 reads ANQGSEA. Trimming stripped 1 base from V and 0 bases from J, with 15 bases between. Templates that were synthetic TCR analogs were spiked into each PCR. TCRdb's table, derived via immunoSEQ multiplex PCR, lists solely in-frame clones and lacks some. The sample yields approximately 50,000 clones, around 84% seen once. The input for sequencing was PBMCs, taken around atezolizumab (anti-PD-L1) treatment. The chain couples TRBV29-1 to TRBJ2-2; D may be TRBD1 (5 bases). The clonotype comes from a man in his sixties or seventies with urothelial cancer. The CDR3 DNA reads TGCAGCGTTGAAGCCAGGGTGGGCGCCGCGAACACCGGGGAGCTGTTTTTT. This codes for CSVEARVGAANTGELFF.